The clone carrying this TCR beta chain was seen ten or more times. The antigen is not known. As for time point: persistent/refractory GD, antithyroid drugs over 5 years with positive TRAb. From RNA extracted from PBMCs, the TCR library was made. Germline CDR1 and CDR2: MDHEN and SYDVKM. The length of the CDR3 is 16 residues. With 2 bases removed from V and 2 bases from J, the gap between germline ends came to 15 bases. The sample comes from a study of regulatory T cells in long-lasting Graves disease. Findings and caveats of the study: It is possible that accuracy was reduced by the small size of the sample.

TCR beta libraries were built with iRepertoire HTBI primers and Arm-PCR of CDR3 regions. MiXCR was run by TCRdb on the multiplex PCR reads, yielding one entry per CDR3 protein. This table holds about 460,000 distinct CDR3 sequences, approximately 23% found once. The TCR comes from a female donor with Graves disease. The rearrangement uses TRBV28 and TRBJ2-5, with D perhaps TRBD2 (5 bases). This specimen was peripheral blood mononuclear cells (PBMCs), taken when the disease was refractory, from a patient treated with antithyroid drugs. The CDR3: CASSLIDEERQETQYF. The DNA of the CDR3 is TGTGCCAGCAGTTTAATTGATGAGGAGCGGCAAGAGACCCAGTACTTC.